Given below is one T cell receptor (beta chain) in context. This clonotype was seen a few times. What antigen it recognizes has not been identified. No quality values exist for individual bases; no much larger clone is one base distant. The entry originates in a study of liver allograft versus peripheral blood T cells (TCRdb year 2020). Regarding the complete study: In liver transplant recipients, the study looked at T cell receptor repertoires in the peripheral blood and set them against the repertoires found within the transplanted livers. The paper's findings and limits, for the study overall: According to the report, the T cell receptor repertoires detected in peripheral blood were different from the repertoires found inside liver allografts.

Sequenced on an Illumina MiSeq. TCRdb reworked the public reads: Q25 trimming with fastp, MiXCR clone assembly, productive beta chains retained. Rows merge per CDR3 protein into single entries with the most common DNA and genes. The sample table holds 15,000 or so distinct CDR3 sequences, of which 20% to 25% were seen once. About an eighth of the sample goes to the ten largest clones. This TCR derives from a human patient who had a liver transplant. Because of the transplant, the T cells may be the graft donor's rather than the patient's own.

In nucleotides, the sequence is TGTGCCAGCAGCTCGACTAGCGATAGCTCCTACAATGAGCAGTTCTTC. Its protein reads: CASSSTSDSSYNEQFF. The rearrangement joined TRBV7-2 to TRBJ2-1; 8 junctional bases match TRBD2. Its CDR3 holds 16 amino acids, cysteine through phenylalanine. Only the CDR3 part of the read is kept: 48 bases, read in frame from the first base. After removal of 4 bases from V and 0 bases from J, the junction retains 5 bases not matched to a gene. Based on the germline V gene, the CDR1 and CDR2 sequences are SGHTA and FQGNSA.